Each of the 14 T cell receptor beta chains below was sequenced from the same sample in a study of CD8 T cells in Susac syndrome. After extraction with the RNeasy kit, about 0.45 to 1 ug of the RNA was reverse transcribed using random hexamers. TCRdb reprocessed the immunoSEQ multiplex PCR reads with MiXCR, giving one entry per CDR3 protein. The sample contains over 120,000 distinct CDR3 sequences, over 90% of which appear only once. Sequencing was carried out using CD4+ T cells from PBMCs. Receptors were obtained from a human donor with Susac syndrome.

The chain has TRBV4-1 and TRBJ2-6; TRBD1 matches at 7 bases. V gave up 1 base and J gave up 0 bases; unmatched junction bases: 3. Germline CDR1 is MGHRA and CDR2 is YSYEKL. The CDR3 runs 17 residues. CDR3 amino acids: CASSQVWTGSGANVLTF. CDR3 nucleotide sequence: TGCGCCAGCAGCCAAGTGTGGACAGGCTCTGGGGCCAACGTCCTGACTTTC.

The genes are TRBV30 and TRBJ2-2; perhaps TRBD2 as D (5 bases). The CDR3 consists of 13 residues. Germline V gene lookup returns CDR1 GTSNPN and CDR2 SVGIG (reference sequence). V lost 5 bases to trimming and J lost 4 bases, with 11 bases between them. CDR3 sequence: CAWSGLATGELFF. The CDR3 coding sequence is TGTGCCTGGTCGGGATTAGCCACCGGGGAGCTGTTTTTT.

The chain couples TRBV19 to TRBJ1-4, with unresolved D. The CDR3 contains 16 residues. The germline V gene encodes CDR1 LNHDA and CDR2 SQIVND (reference sequence). The V end lost 6 bases, the J end lost 0 bases, and 14 bases lay between the germline ends. CDR3 nucleotides: TGTGCCAGTAGCCGCCGAAACACCGCAACTAATGAAAAACTGTTTTTT. This translates into CASSRRNTATNEKLFF. Complete variable domain (other parts from reference TRBV19 and TRBJ1-4): DGGITQSPKYLFRKEGQNVTLSCEQNLNHDAMYWYRQDPGQGLRLIYYSQIVNDFQKGDIAEGYSVSREKKESFPLTVTSAQKNPTAFYLCASSRRNTATNEKLFFGSGTQLSVL.

The chain joins TRBV4-1 to TRBJ2-5, with D perhaps TRBD2 (6 bases). The germline gives CDR1 MGHRA, CDR2 YSYEKL. The germline V and J ends were trimmed by 0 bases and 7 bases, with 12 bases remaining between them. This CDR3 is 14 amino acids long. In DNA form, the CDR3 reads TGCGCCAGCAGCCAAGATCGGCGGGGAGGGACCCAGTACTTC. As protein: CASSQDRRGGTQYF.

The gene calls are TRBV28 and TRBJ2-5, with 7 nucleotides matching TRBD1. CDR3 length: 16 amino acids. Germline assignment: CDR1 MDHEN and CDR2 SYDVKM. The trim removed 8 bases at V and 1 base at J, leaving 13 bases unmatched. CDR3 residues: CASRQDRDGIQETQYF. In DNA, the CDR3 is TGTGCCAGCCGGCAAGACAGGGACGGAATCCAAGAGACCCAGTACTTC.

CDR3: CASSRHGTDQETQYF. Here the CDR3 DNA reads TGTGCCAGCAGCCGACATGGGACAGACCAAGAGACCCAGTACTTC. The chain uses TRBV7-9 and TRBJ2-5, with 7 bases lining up with TRBD1. The CDR3 contains 15 residues. The germline V gene encodes CDR1 SEHNR and CDR2 FQNEAQ (reference sequence). V lost 5 bases, J lost 0 bases, and 6 bases stayed unmatched.

This clonotype appeared once. The rearrangement links TRBV2 to TRBJ2-5; tentative D call: TRBD1 (5 bases). V was cut by 3 bases and J by 0 bases, with 14 bases left in between. The germline V gene has CDR1 SNHLY and CDR2 FYNNEI. The CDR3 has 16 residues. The CDR3 loop reads CASSDGRARNQETQYF. The CDR3 region has the DNA TGTGCCAGCAGTGATGGCAGGGCTCGAAACCAAGAGACCCAGTACTTC.

The chain carries TRBV7-9 and TRBJ1-1; D may be TRBD1 (5 bases). Per germline, CDR1 SEHNR and CDR2 FQNEAQ (reference sequence). The CDR3 consists of 13 residues. Trimming left V 5 bases short and J 11 bases short, with 18 bases between. The CDR3 loop reads CASSQRDGPYAFF. CDR3 in DNA: TGTGCCAGCAGCCAACGGGACGGCCCGTACGCTTTCTTT.

The chain couples TRBV19 to TRBJ2-3, with 7 bases aligning to TRBD2. Germline lookup yields CDR1 LNHDA and CDR2 SQIVND (reference sequence). Trimming at V came to 5 bases and at J to 3 bases, leaving 5 bases not matched to a gene. The CDR3 consists of 14 residues. The DNA of the CDR3 is TGTGCCAGTAGTGCCGTGGGGGGGACAGATACGCAGTATTTT. This sequence encodes CASSAVGGTDTQYF.

The V gene is TRBV5-4, the J gene TRBJ2-5; D unresolved. Per germline, CDR1 SGHNT and CDR2 YYREEE (reference sequence). The CDR3 has 15 amino acids. V dropped 2 bases and J dropped 3 bases, with 14 bases sitting between them. CDR3 sequence: CASSLTQRSKETQYF. In nucleotides, the CDR3 is TGTGCCAGCAGCTTAACCCAAAGATCGAAAGAGACCCAGTACTTC.

This chain connects TRBV29-1 to TRBJ2-4; D unclear. The V end was cut by 1 base, the J end by 2 bases, with 0 bases between. The CDR3 is 11 residues long. Germline V CDR1 and CDR2: SQVTM, ANQGSEA. CDR3 DNA sequence: TGCAGCGTTGAAGCCAAAAACATTCAGTACTTC. It encodes CSVEAKNIQYF.

The rearrangement uses TRBV30 and TRBJ1-1; D is possibly TRBD1 (5 bases). CDR1 and CDR2 (germline): GTSNPN, SVGIG (reference sequence). The CDR3 consists of 12 residues. Trimming removed 4 bases from V and 8 bases from J, with 14 bases in between. CDR3: CAWTRGYLEAFF. The DNA for the CDR3 is TGTGCCTGGACCCGGGGGTATTTAGAAGCTTTCTTT.

This clonotype appeared once. This chain joins TRBV5-4 and TRBJ2-5, with D possibly TRBD1 on 5 matching bases. The length of the CDR3 is 16 residues. Germline CDR1 SGHNT, CDR2 YYREEE (reference sequence). V lost 3 bases and J 0 bases, leaving 15 bases between the germline ends. CDR3 nucleotides: TGTGCCAGCAGCTACAACCCGACGACAGACCAAGAGACCCAGTACTTC. It codes for CASSYNPTTDQETQYF.

This chain links TRBV12-3 or TRBV12-4 with TRBJ1-5, with a possible D match to TRBD1 (5 bases). The V end lost 6 bases, the J end lost 6 bases, and 12 bases lay between the germline ends. The CDR3 totals 13 residues. The DNA for the CDR3 is TGTGCCAGCAGGGTGGGGGGAACTCAGCCCCAGCATTTT. Encoded protein: CASRVGGTQPQHF.